Following are 22 T cell receptor beta chains from one sample sequenced in a study of cytomegalovirus exposure and HLA in healthy donors. The PCR made use of 60 Vbeta and 13 Jbeta primers. Sequencing used immunoSEQ multiplex PCR; TCRdb keeps in-frame clones, though not all of them. Listed are 35,000 to 45,000 clones; 3.2% falls within the top ten. Specimen: PBMCs. These receptors were taken from a woman aged 30 to 39 in good health and CMV-seropositive.

The rearrangement links TRBV15 to TRBJ1-4; D gene unclear. Germline CDR1 is LNHNV and CDR2 is YYDKDF (reference sequence). The CDR3 spans 15 residues. V was shortened by 5 bases and J by 2 bases, with 12 bases between the two germline ends. For the CDR3, the DNA is TGTGCCACCAGCCCACGGCGGCCGACTAATGAAAAACTGTTTTTT. Protein sequence: CATSPRRPTNEKLFF.

The rearrangement links TRBV28 to TRBJ2-2; 12 bases agree with TRBD2. The CDR3 has 17 amino acids. Germline V lookup: CDR1 MDHEN, CDR2 SYDVKM. The junction had 11 bases not matched to a gene; V was cut back by 6 bases and J by 6 bases. The CDR3 DNA sequence: TGTGCCAGCAGCTCCGCTAGCGGGGGGGCCAGGGCCGGGGAGCTGTTTTTT. Its protein product is CASSSASGGARAGELFF.

The V gene is TRBV12-5, the J gene TRBJ2-1; TRBD2 agrees at 10 bases. V lost 5 bases, J lost 0 bases, and 10 bases stayed unmatched. The CDR3 covers 18 residues. Germline V lookup: CDR1 LGHNT, CDR2 FRNRAP. Here the CDR3 reads CASGSLLSGGSSYNEQFF. DNA of the CDR3: TGTGCTAGTGGTAGTCTTCTTAGCGGGGGGAGCTCCTACAATGAGCAGTTCTTC.

The chain carries TRBV29-1 and TRBJ2-7, with TRBD1 matching 7 bases. Per the germline V gene, CDR1 is SQVTM and CDR2 is ANQGSEA. The CDR3 spans 15 residues. With 6 bases clipped from V and 2 bases from J, the junction kept 13 bases outside the gene matches. CDR3 in amino acids: CSVELDRKHAYEQYF. The CDR3 bases are TGCAGCGTGGAACTGGACAGGAAGCACGCCTACGAGCAGTACTTC.

The chain carries TRBV11-2 and TRBJ2-1; maybe TRBD1 (7 bases). In germline, CDR1 is SGHAT, CDR2 FQNNGV. V shed 5 bases and J shed 2 bases, with 13 bases lying between them. The CDR3 consists of 15 residues. In DNA, the CDR3 is TGTGCCAGCAGCCAGACCAGGGGGGCCTACAATGAGCAGTTCTTC. It specifies CASSQTRGAYNEQFF.

The V gene is TRBV6-1, the J gene TRBJ2-7; maybe TRBD1 (6 bases). V was clipped by 1 base and J by 6 bases, with 13 bases between them. Germline CDR1 is MNHNS and CDR2 is SASEGT. CDR3 length: 14 amino acids. The CDR3 sequence: CASSEGTESIEQYF. For the CDR3, the DNA is TGTGCCAGCAGTGAAGGGACAGAGAGTATCGAGCAGTACTTC.

This chain joins TRBV5-1 and TRBJ1-1; D call uncertain. V was cut by 0 bases and J by 3 bases, with 6 bases left in between. This CDR3 is built from 13 residues. Per the germline V gene, CDR1 is SGHRS and CDR2 is YFSETQ. In DNA, the CDR3 is TGCGCCAGCAGCTTGGTGTCTGACACTGAAGCTTTCTTT. Amino acid sequence: CASSLVSDTEAFF.

This chain connects TRBV27 to TRBJ1-6; the D is unclear. Germline V gene data show CDR1 as MNHEY and CDR2 as SMNVEV (reference sequence). Between the trimmed V and J ends, which lost 5 bases and 2 bases, there was a span of 13 bases. The CDR3 spans 16 residues. The chain's CDR3 is CASSLYSGTYNSPLHF. CDR3 sequence (DNA): TGTGCCAGCAGTCTTTACTCCGGGACCTATAATTCACCCCTCCACTTT.

The chain links TRBV6-4 to TRBJ2-3; D ambiguous. V lost 2 bases and J lost 2, with 2 bases in between. Germline loops: CDR1 MRHNA, CDR2 SNTAGT. This CDR3 has 12 residues. CDR3: CASSDLTDTQYF. The CDR3 DNA sequence: TGTGCCAGCAGTGACCTCACAGATACGCAGTATTTT.

This chain uses TRBV19 with TRBJ1-4; possibly TRBD1 for D (6 bases). The CDR3 runs to 15 residues. V was clipped by 6 bases and J by 8 bases, with 19 bases between them. Germline assignment: CDR1 LNHDA and CDR2 SQIVND (reference sequence). The CDR3 sequence is CASRKTPGDREKLFF. CDR3 nucleotide sequence: TGTGCCAGTAGAAAAACCCCAGGGGATCGGGAAAAACTGTTTTTT.

J is TRBJ1-2 and V is TRBV9; possible D gene TRBD1, 5 bases. V was cut by 3 bases and J by 6 bases, with 18 bases left in between. The germline V gene has CDR1 SGDLS and CDR2 YYNGEE. CDR3 length: 15 amino acids. CDR3 nucleotide sequence: TGTGCCAGCAGCGAGAGAGACCGGACACCACATGGCTACACCTTC. Translating it yields CASSERDRTPHGYTF.

The chain is built from TRBV4-1 and TRBJ2-1; D unclear. The length of the CDR3 is 15 residues. Germline values: CDR1 MGHRA, CDR2 YSYEKL. Trimming stripped 1 base from V and 8 bases from J, with 15 bases between. This chain's CDR3 is CASSQAVNRRDEQFF. Here the CDR3 DNA reads TGCGCCAGCAGCCAAGCGGTAAACCGTCGGGATGAGCAGTTCTTC.

The V call is TRBV5-1, the J call TRBJ2-1; 12 bases line up with TRBD2. The CDR3 contains 15 residues. V lost 3 bases and J lost 6; bases outside the gene matches: 4. The germline V gene encodes CDR1 SGHRS and CDR2 YFSETQ. The CDR3 nucleotides read TGCGCCAGCAGCTCGCCTAGCGGGGGGGTCAATGAGCAGTTCTTC. Its translation is CASSSPSGGVNEQFF.

This sequence joins TRBV5-5 and TRBJ2-6, with 8 bases identical to TRBD1. CDR1 is SGHKS, CDR2 YYEKEE, per germline (reference sequence). The CDR3 loop spans 18 amino acids. V gave up 0 bases and J gave up 1 base; unmatched junction bases: 6. Here the CDR3 reads CASSLVGTGTSGANVLTF. The CDR3 DNA sequence: TGTGCCAGCAGCTTGGTAGGGACAGGTACTTCTGGGGCCAACGTCCTGACTTTC.

The genes are TRBV30 and TRBJ1-2; D perhaps matches TRBD1 (5 bases). Per the germline V gene, CDR1 is GTSNPN and CDR2 is SVGIG (reference sequence). Deletions cut 2 bases from V and 4 bases from J, with 11 bases between. The CDR3 runs 13 residues. This CDR3 is CAWSSGVVYGYTF. As DNA, the CDR3 is TGTGCCTGGAGTTCGGGGGTTGTCTATGGCTACACCTTC.

The chain carries TRBV11-2 and TRBJ1-1; D gene unclear. Germline V gives CDR1 SGHAT, CDR2 FQNNGV. Trimming removed 1 base from V and 4 bases from J, with 7 bases in between. This CDR3 has 13 residues. CDR3 loop: CASSLVTSTEAFF. The CDR3 DNA is TGTGCCAGCAGCTTAGTTACATCCACTGAAGCTTTCTTT.

This rearrangement joins TRBV19 to TRBJ2-7; 7 bases fit TRBD2. This CDR3 spans 13 amino acids. Losses at the gene ends were 10 bases for V and 7 bases for J; bases not matched to a gene: 13. CDR1 and CDR2 (germline): LNHDA, SQIVND (reference sequence). In nucleotides, the CDR3 is TGTGCCACCGGACCGGGGGGAAACGGGGAGCAGTACTTC. Its translation is CATGPGGNGEQYF.

The chain has TRBV29-1 and TRBJ1-1; possibly TRBD1 for D (5 bases). V was pared by 4 bases and J by 11 bases, with 20 bases between. The CDR3 extends over 13 amino acids. Germline CDR1 and CDR2: SQVTM and ANQGSEA. CDR3 residues: CSVAGRVDVAAFF. CDR3 in DNA: TGCAGCGTTGCGGGCAGGGTTGATGTGGCGGCTTTCTTT.

This chain connects TRBV6-5 to TRBJ2-7, with 7 bases matching TRBD1. Germline-derived CDR1 and CDR2 are MNHEY and SVGAGI. With V trimmed by 2 bases and J by 1 base, 5 bases remained unmatched. CDR3 length equals 15 residues. CDR3 sequence: CASSYRAGGSYEQYF. The CDR3 region has the DNA TGTGCCAGCAGTTACCGGGCAGGGGGATCCTACGAGCAGTACTTC.

As regards this clone: A read error may produce the germline difference seen at one junction end. This chain connects TRBV7-7 to TRBJ2-2, with D unresolved. Per the germline V gene, CDR1 is SSHAT and CDR2 is FNYEAQ (reference sequence). This CDR3 comprises 15 residues. The CDR3 bases are TGTGCTAGCAGCTTAGGAGCATTGAACACCGGGGAGCTGTTTTTT. It translates to CASSLGALNTGELFF.

The rearrangement uses TRBV4-1 and TRBJ2-2; 7 nucleotides align to TRBD1. The CDR3 runs to 16 residues. Losses at the gene ends were 0 bases for V and 3 bases for J; bases not matched to a gene: 4. The germline CDR1 and CDR2 sequences are MGHRA and YSYEKL. CDR3 protein: CASSQEGQVDTGELFF. In DNA, the CDR3 is TGCGCCAGCAGCCAAGAAGGACAGGTCGACACCGGGGAGCTGTTTTTT.

The chain links TRBV5-4 to TRBJ2-1; tentatively, D is TRBD2 (6 bases). The V and J ends lost 7 bases and 0 bases respectively, with 17 bases between them. This CDR3 has 16 amino acids. Germline CDR1 reads SGHNT; CDR2 reads YYREEE (reference sequence). The CDR3 protein is CASGGTGSSSYNEQFF. CDR3 bases: TGTGCCAGCGGGGGGACGGGTTCGAGCTCCTACAATGAGCAGTTCTTC.